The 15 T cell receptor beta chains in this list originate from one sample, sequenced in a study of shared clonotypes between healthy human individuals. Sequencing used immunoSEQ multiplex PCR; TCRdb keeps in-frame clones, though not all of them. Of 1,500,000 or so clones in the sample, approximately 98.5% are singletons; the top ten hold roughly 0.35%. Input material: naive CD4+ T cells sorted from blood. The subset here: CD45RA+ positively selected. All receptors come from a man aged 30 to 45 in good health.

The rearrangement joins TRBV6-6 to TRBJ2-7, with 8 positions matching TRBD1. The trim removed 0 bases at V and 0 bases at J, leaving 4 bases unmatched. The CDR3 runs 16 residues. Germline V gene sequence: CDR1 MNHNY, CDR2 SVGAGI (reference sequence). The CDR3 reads CASSYSNTGGSYEQYF. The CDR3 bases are TGTGCCAGCAGTTACTCGAATACAGGGGGCTCCTACGAGCAGTACTTC.

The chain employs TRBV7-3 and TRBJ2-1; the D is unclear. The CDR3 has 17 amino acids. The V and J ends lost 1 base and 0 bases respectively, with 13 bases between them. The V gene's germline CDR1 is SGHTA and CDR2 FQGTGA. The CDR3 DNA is TGTGCCAGCAGCTTAAGACCCTCTACACACTCCTACAATGAGCAGTTCTTC. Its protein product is CASSLRPSTHSYNEQFF.

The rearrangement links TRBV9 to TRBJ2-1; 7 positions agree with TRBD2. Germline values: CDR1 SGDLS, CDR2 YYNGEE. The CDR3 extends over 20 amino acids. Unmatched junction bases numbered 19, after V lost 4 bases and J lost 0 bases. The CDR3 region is CASSPRAGLAAGSSYNEQFF. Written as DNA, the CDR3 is TGTGCCAGCAGCCCAAGGGCGGGGCTAGCGGCAGGAAGCTCCTACAATGAGCAGTTCTTC.

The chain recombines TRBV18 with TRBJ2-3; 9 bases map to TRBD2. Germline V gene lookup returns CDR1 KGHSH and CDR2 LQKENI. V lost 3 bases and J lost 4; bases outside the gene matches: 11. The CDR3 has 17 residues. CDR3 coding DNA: TGTGCCAGCTCACCGGCGCGGCGGGAGGGCCACGCAGATACGCAGTATTTT. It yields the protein CASSPARREGHADTQYF.

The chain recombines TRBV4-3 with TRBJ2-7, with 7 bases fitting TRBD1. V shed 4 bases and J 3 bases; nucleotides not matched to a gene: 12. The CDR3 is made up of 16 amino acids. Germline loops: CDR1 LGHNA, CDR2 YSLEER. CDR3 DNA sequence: TGCGCCAGCAGCCGGAAACAGGGGCCCCTCGGCTACGAGCAGTACTTC. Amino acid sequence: CASSRKQGPLGYEQYF.

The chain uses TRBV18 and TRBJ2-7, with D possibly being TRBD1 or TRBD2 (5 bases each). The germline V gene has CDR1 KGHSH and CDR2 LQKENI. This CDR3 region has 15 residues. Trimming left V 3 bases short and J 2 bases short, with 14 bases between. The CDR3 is CASSPMIGTPYEQYF. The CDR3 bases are TGTGCCAGCTCACCTATGATAGGGACCCCCTACGAGCAGTACTTC.

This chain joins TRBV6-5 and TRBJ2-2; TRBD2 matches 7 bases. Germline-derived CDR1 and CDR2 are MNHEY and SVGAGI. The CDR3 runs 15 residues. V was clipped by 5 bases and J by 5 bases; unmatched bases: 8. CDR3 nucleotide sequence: TGTGCCAGCAGTAATGAGGGCGGGAGAACCGGGGAGCTGTTTTTT. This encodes CASSNEGGRTGELFF.

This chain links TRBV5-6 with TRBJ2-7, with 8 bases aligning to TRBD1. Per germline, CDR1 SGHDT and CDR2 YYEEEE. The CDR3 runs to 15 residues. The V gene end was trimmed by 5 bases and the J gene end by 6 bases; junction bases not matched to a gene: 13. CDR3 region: CASRGQASPRAEQYF. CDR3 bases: TGTGCCAGCAGGGGACAGGCATCTCCCCGCGCCGAGCAGTACTTC. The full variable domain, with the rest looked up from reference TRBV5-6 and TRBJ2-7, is DAGVTQSPTHLIKTRGQQVTLRCSPKSGHDTVSWYQQALGQGPQFIFQYYEEEERQRGNFPDRFSGHQFPNYSSELNVNALLLGDSALYLCASRGQASPRAEQYFGPGTRLTVT.

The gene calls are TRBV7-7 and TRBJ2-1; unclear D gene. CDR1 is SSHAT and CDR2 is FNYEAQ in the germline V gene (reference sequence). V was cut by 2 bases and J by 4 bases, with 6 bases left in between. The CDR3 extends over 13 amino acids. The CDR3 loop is CASSLLLYNEQFF. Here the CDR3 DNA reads TGTGCCAGCAGCTTATTATTGTACAATGAGCAGTTCTTC.

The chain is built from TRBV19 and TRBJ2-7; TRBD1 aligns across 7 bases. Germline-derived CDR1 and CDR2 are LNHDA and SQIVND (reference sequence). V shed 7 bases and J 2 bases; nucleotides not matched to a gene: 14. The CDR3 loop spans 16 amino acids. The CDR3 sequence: CASTPGTALPPYEQYF. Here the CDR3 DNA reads TGTGCCAGTACTCCCGGGACAGCTTTGCCACCCTACGAGCAGTACTTC.

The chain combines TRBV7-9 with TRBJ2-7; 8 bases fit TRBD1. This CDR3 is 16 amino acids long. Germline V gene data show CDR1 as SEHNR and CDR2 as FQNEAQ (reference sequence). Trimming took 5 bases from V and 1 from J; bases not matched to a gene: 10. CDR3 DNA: TGTGCCAGCAGCCCCGGACAGGGACGGATTTCCTACGAGCAGTACTTC. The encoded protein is CASSPGQGRISYEQYF. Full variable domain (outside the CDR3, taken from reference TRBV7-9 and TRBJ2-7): DTGVSQNPRHKITKRGQNVTFRCDPISEHNRLYWYRQTLGQGPEFLTYFQNEAQLEKSRLLSDRFSAERPKGSFSTLEIQRTEQGDSAMYLCASSPGQGRISYEQYFGPGTRLTVT.

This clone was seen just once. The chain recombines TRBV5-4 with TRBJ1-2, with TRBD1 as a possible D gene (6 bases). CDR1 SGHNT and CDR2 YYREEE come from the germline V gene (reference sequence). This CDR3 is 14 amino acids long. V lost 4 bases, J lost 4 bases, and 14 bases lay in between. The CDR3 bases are TGTGCCAGCAGCCAGGGGTCTTCGGGCTATGGCTACACCTTC. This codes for CASSQGSSGYGYTF.

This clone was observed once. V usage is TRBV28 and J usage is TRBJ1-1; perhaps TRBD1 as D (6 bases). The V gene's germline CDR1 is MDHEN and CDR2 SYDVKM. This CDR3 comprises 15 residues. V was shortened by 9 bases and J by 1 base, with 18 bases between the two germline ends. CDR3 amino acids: CASNPRGTPNTEAFF. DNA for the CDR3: TGTGCCAGTAACCCCCGAGGGACACCGAACACTGAAGCTTTCTTT.

The CDR3: CASTQPPTSGKMVYYNEQFF. CDR3 DNA sequence: TGTGCCAGCACCCAACCTCCGACTAGCGGGAAAATGGTCTACTACAATGAGCAGTTCTTC. The rearrangement joins TRBV7-6 to TRBJ2-1, with 11 bases identical to TRBD2. The germline V gene has CDR1 SGHVS and CDR2 FNYEAQ. Trimming removed 7 bases from V and 3 bases from J; junction bases left unmatched: 20. The CDR3 runs 20 residues. Complete variable domain (other parts from reference TRBV7-6 and TRBJ2-1): GAGVSQSPRYKVTKRGQDVALRCDPISGHVSLYWYRQALGQGPEFLTYFNYEAQQDKSGLPNDRFSAERPEGSISTLTIQRTEQRDSAMYRCASTQPPTSGKMVYYNEQFFGPGTRLTVL.

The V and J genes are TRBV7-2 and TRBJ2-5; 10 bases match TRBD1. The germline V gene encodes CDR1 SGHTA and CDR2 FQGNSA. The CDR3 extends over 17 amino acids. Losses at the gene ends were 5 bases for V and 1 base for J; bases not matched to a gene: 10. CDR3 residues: CASSAAGTGDLQETQYF. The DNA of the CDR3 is TGTGCCAGCAGCGCGGCCGGGACAGGGGACCTCCAAGAGACCCAGTACTTC.